Given below is one T cell receptor (beta chain) in context. The CDR3 is 18 residues long. Between the trimmed V and J ends, which lost 2 bases and 2 bases, there was a span of 20 bases. CDR1 is SGHRS, CDR2 YFSETQ, per germline. The donors belonged to the roughly 110-subject validation cohort, separate from the roughly 670-subject first cohort. This entry comes from a study of cytomegalovirus exposure and HLA in healthy donors. Measured with immunoSEQ multiplex PCR; TCRdb has only the in-frame clones, and not every one. The table lists roughly 50,000 clones, around 93% of them singletons. The rearrangement joins TRBV5-1 to TRBJ2-1; TRBD1 is a possible D gene (5 bases). Sequenced input: PBMCs. This clonotype was obtained from a woman between 18 and 30 years old in good health and CMV-seropositive. The DNA for the CDR3 is TGCGCCAGCAGCTTTAACCCGACAGAACCTGAGCCCTACAATGAGCAGTTCTTC. This encodes CASSFNPTEPEPYNEQFF.